This T cell receptor beta chain was documented in a study of PD-L1 blockade in urothelial cancer. Across the study: Males with bladder-origin urothelial cancer made up about 85% of the roughly 29 patients. Blood was analyzed 3 weeks (second dose) and 6 weeks after treatment start. Blood gave a median about 150,000 T cells. Broader study findings: Durable-benefit cases showed more tumor-associated blood clone expansion at 3 weeks.

CDR3 length: 15 amino acids. The V and J ends lost 3 bases and 5 bases, in that order; junction bases with no gene match: 2. Germline V lookup: CDR1 PRHDT, CDR2 FYEKMQ (reference sequence). Time point meaning: peripheral blood 6 weeks after treatment start. As concerns this clone: Its antigen remains unknown.

The data were produced by immunoSEQ multiplex PCR, yet TCRdb's version contains in-frame clones alone and is incomplete. The data contain around 110,000 clones, around 89% of them singletons. The clonotype originates from a man aged 55 to 70 with urothelial cancer. The source material was PBMCs, sampled around atezolizumab (anti-PD-L1) treatment. The rearrangement joins TRBV13 to TRBJ2-2; 11 bases match TRBD2. CDR3 region: CASSLTSGTTGELFF. The CDR3 DNA follows: TGTGCCAGCAGCTTGACTAGCGGGACAACCGGGGAGCTGTTTTTT.